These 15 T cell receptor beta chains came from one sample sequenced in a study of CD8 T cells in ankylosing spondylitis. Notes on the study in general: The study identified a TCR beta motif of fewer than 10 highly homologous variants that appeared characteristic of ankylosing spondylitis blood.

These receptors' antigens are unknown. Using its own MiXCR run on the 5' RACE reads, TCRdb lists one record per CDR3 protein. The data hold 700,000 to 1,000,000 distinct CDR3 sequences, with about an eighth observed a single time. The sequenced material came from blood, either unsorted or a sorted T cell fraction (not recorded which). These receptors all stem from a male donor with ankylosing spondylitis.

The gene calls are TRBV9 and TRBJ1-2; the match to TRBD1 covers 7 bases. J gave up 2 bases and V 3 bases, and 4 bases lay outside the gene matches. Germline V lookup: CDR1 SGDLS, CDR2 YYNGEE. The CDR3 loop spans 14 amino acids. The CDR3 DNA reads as TGTGCCAGCAGCGCAACAGGGGCAAACTATGGCTACACCTTC. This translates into CASSATGANYGYTF.

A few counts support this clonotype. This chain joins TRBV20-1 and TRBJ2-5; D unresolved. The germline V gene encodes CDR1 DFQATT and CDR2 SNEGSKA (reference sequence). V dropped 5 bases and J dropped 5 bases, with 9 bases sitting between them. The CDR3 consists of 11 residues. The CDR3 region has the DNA TGCAGTGCTGAGCCTCTGGAGACCCAGTACTTC. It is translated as CSAEPLETQYF.

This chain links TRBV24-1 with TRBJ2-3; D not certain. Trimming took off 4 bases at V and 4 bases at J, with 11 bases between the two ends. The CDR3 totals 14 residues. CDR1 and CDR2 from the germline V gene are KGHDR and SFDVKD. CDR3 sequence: CATSDQTRADTQYF. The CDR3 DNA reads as TGTGCCACCAGTGACCAGACACGGGCAGATACGCAGTATTTT.

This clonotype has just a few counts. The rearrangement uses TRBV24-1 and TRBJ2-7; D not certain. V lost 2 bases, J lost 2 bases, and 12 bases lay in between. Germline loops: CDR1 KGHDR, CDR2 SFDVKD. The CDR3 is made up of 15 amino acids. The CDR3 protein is CATSDSNLQAYEQYF. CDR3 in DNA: TGTGCCACCAGTGATTCTAACTTGCAAGCCTACGAGCAGTACTTC.

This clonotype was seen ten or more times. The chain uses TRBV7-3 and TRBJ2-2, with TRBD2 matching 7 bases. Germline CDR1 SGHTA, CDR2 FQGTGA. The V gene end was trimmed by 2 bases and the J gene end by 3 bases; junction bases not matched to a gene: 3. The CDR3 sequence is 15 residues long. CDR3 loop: CASSLDSGYTGELFF. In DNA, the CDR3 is TGTGCCAGCAGCTTAGATAGCGGGTACACCGGGGAGCTGTTTTTT.

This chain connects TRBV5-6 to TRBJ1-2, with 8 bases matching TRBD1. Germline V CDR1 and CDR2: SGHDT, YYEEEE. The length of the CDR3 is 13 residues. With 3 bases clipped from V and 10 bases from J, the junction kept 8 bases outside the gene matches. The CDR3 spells CASSWDRTNDYTF. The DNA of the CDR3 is TGTGCCAGCAGCTGGGACAGGACCAATGACTACACCTTC.

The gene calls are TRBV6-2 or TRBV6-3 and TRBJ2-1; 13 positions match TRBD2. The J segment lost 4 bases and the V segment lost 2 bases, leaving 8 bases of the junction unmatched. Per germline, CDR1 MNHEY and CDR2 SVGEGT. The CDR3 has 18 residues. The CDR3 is CASSYGLAGATKYNEQFF. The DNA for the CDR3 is TGTGCCAGCAGTTACGGACTAGCGGGGGCCACGAAGTACAATGAGCAGTTCTTC.

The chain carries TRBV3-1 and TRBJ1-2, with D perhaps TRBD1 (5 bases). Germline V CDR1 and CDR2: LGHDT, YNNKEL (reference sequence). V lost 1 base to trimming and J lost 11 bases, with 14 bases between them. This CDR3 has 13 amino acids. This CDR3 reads CASSQGFGAGYTF. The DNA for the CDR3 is TGTGCCAGCAGCCAAGGTTTCGGGGCAGGTTACACCTTC.

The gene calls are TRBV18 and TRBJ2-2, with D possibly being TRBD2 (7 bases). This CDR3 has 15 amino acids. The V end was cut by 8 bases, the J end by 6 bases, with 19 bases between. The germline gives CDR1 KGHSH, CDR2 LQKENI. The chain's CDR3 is CASQASAGAAGELFF. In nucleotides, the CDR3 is TGTGCCAGCCAGGCCTCGGCGGGGGCAGCCGGGGAGCTGTTTTTT.

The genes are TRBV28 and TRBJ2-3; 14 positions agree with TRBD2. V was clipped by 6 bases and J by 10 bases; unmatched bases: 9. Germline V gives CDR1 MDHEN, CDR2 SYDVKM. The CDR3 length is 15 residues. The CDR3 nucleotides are TGTGCCAGCAGCCTCGGACTAGCGGGGGGACCAGCGCAGTATTTT. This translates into CASSLGLAGGPAQYF.

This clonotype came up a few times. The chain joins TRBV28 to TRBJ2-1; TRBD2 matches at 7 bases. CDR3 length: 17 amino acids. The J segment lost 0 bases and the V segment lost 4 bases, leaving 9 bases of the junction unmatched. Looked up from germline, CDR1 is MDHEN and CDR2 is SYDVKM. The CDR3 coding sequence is TGTGCCAGCAGTTCGGGGAGCGGGGATAGCTCCTACAATGAGCAGTTCTTC. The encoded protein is CASSSGSGDSSYNEQFF.

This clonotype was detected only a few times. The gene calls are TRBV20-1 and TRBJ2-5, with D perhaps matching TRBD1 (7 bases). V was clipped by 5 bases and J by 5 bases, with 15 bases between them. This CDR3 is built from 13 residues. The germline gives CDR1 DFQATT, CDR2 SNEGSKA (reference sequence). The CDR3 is CSAPLQGRETQYF. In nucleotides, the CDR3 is TGCAGTGCTCCCCTACAGGGGAGGGAGACCCAGTACTTC.

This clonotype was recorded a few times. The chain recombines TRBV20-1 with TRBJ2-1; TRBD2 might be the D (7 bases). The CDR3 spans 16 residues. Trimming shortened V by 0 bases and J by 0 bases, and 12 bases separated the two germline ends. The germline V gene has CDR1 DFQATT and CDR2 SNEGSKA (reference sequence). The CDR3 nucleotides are TGCAGTGCTAGAGATGGGGGGGCGGTCTCCTACAATGAGCAGTTCTTC. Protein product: CSARDGGAVSYNEQFF.

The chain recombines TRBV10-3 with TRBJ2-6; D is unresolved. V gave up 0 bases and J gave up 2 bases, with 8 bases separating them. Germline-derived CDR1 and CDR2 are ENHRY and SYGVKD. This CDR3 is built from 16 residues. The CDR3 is CAISESRSTGANVLTF. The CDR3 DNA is TGTGCCATCAGTGAGTCGAGATCAACTGGGGCCAACGTCCTGACTTTC.

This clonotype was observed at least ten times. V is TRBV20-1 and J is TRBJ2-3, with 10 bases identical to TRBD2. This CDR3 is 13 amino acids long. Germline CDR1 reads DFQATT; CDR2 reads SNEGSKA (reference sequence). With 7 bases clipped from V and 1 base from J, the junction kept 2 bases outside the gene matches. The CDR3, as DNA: TGCAGTGGGGGGACTAGCGGCACAGATACGCAGTATTTT. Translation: CSGGTSGTDTQYF.